A single sample gave rise to the 24 T cell receptor beta chains below, sequenced in a study of blood T cell repertoires in COVID-19. Repertoires were generated with immunoSEQ multiplex PCR, while TCRdb's copy carries only in-frame clones and drops some. Of 45,000 to 50,000 clones in the sample, roughly nine tenths were seen once. Material: peripheral blood. The receptors come from a human donor in a cohort sampled during active COVID-19.

The CDR3 is CASNSGGGRGRDGYTF. The CDR3 nucleotides read TGTGCCAGCAACTCGGGAGGGGGAAGGGGGCGCGATGGCTACACCTTC. This chain connects TRBV7-8 to TRBJ1-2; 7 bases match TRBD1. There are 16 residues in the CDR3. The ends lost 7 bases at V and 6 bases at J; junction bases unmatched: 17. CDR1 is SGHVS and CDR2 is FQNEAQ in the germline V gene.

In its sample, this clone was seen once. The junction does not match germline at one end; this may be a read error. CDR3 in amino acids: CASSLGGVNRPQHF. In nucleotides, the CDR3 is TGTGCCAGCAGCTTAGGGGGTGTCAATCGGCCCCAGCATTTT. V is TRBV5-6 and J is TRBJ1-5; D may be TRBD1 (6 bases). The CDR3 runs 14 residues. Per the germline V gene, CDR1 is SGHDT and CDR2 is YYEEEE.

The chain has TRBV25-1 and TRBJ1-4; possibly TRBD1 for D (5 bases). V was trimmed by 2 bases and J by 2 bases, leaving 9 bases between them. The CDR3 sequence is 15 residues long. Germline loops: CDR1 MGHDK, CDR2 SYGVNS. The CDR3 loop reads CASSEAGRTNEKLFF. CDR3 DNA sequence: TGTGCCAGCAGTGAAGCGGGGCGGACTAATGAAAAACTGTTTTTT.

J is TRBJ1-2 and V is TRBV27; tentatively, D is TRBD1 (5 bases). CDR1 is MNHEY and CDR2 is SMNVEV in the germline V gene (reference sequence). Deletions cut 5 bases from V and 1 base from J, with 14 bases between. There are 15 residues in the CDR3. CDR3 DNA sequence: TGTGCCAGCAGTGTGGATTGGGGCGGTAACTATGGCTACACCTTC. Translated, it gives CASSVDWGGNYGYTF.

This clone was recorded a few times. The chain recombines TRBV7-9 with TRBJ2-5; maybe TRBD1 (5 bases). Trimming took off 4 bases at V and 3 bases at J, with 27 bases between the two ends. The CDR3 runs 19 residues. Germline loops: CDR1 SEHNR, CDR2 FQNEAQ (reference sequence). CDR3 in amino acids: CASSSSGANRSTRKETQYF. In DNA form, the CDR3 reads TGTGCCAGCAGCTCTTCTGGGGCCAACCGATCAACCCGGAAAGAGACCCAGTACTTC.

The V call is TRBV2, the J call TRBJ1-1, with D hard to call. Germline-derived CDR1 and CDR2 are SNHLY and FYNNEI. V was clipped by 0 bases and J by 10 bases, with 6 bases between them. The CDR3 runs to 11 residues. CDR3 sequence reads: CASSEAGGAFF. CDR3 coding DNA: TGTGCCAGCAGTGAAGCAGGAGGAGCTTTCTTT.

This clone was detected a few times. The rearrangement uses TRBV6-1 and TRBJ2-5, with a tentative D call TRBD2 (7 bases). CDR3 length: 18 amino acids. Deletions cut 2 bases from V and 3 bases from J, with 22 bases between. Germline V gives CDR1 MNHNS, CDR2 SASEGT. CDR3 amino acids: CASSEWIAGASVKETQYF. CDR3 in DNA: TGTGCCAGCAGTGAATGGATCGCGGGGGCATCTGTGAAAGAGACCCAGTACTTC.

V usage is TRBV18 and J usage is TRBJ1-2; TRBD1 matches at 7 bases. V shed 3 bases, J shed 3 bases, and the junction held 4 bases outside the gene matches. The CDR3 sequence is 14 residues long. Per germline, CDR1 KGHSH and CDR2 LQKENI. The CDR3 loop is CASSPTGTDYGYTF. The CDR3 DNA reads as TGTGCCAGCTCACCGACAGGGACTGACTATGGCTACACCTTC.

This CDR3 is CASSPPPGTPYGYTF. In DNA form, the CDR3 reads TGCGCCAGCAGCCCCCCACCCGGGACACCTTATGGCTACACCTTC. The chain is built from TRBV4-1 and TRBJ1-2; a possible D gene is TRBD1 (6 bases). From germline, CDR1 is MGHRA and CDR2 YSYEKL. The CDR3 is 15 amino acids. Trimming took 4 bases from V and 5 from J, leaving 17 bases between them.

This chain joins TRBV6-5 and TRBJ1-3, with D hard to call. Germline-derived CDR1 and CDR2 are MNHEY and SVGAGI. This CDR3 region has 16 residues. Trimming cost V 4 bases and J 0 bases, with 13 bases left between them. Here the CDR3 DNA reads TGTGCCAGCAGTTTTACTCTCGAGCTCTCTGGAAACACCATATATTTT. Translation gives CASSFTLELSGNTIYF.

The chain links TRBV7-8 to TRBJ1-1; unclear D gene. This CDR3 region has 11 residues. V lost 5 bases and J lost 6, with 7 bases in between. The germline V gene encodes CDR1 SGHVS and CDR2 FQNEAQ. The CDR3 sequence is CASSPGSEAFF. CDR3 in DNA: TGTGCCAGCAGCCCCGGTTCTGAAGCTTTCTTT.

The V gene is TRBV5-1, the J gene TRBJ2-5, with a tentative D call TRBD2 (5 bases). CDR1 SGHRS and CDR2 YFSETQ come from the germline V gene. This CDR3 is 14 amino acids long. The V end lost 4 bases, the J end lost 5 bases, and 15 bases lay between the germline ends. The chain's CDR3 is CASSPAEGSETQYF. The CDR3, as DNA: TGCGCCAGCAGCCCGGCAGAGGGCTCGGAGACCCAGTACTTC. The full variable domain, its missing parts supplied by reference TRBV5-1 and TRBJ2-5, is KAGVTQTPRYLIKTRGQQVTLSCSPISGHRSVSWYQQTPGQGLQFLFEYFSETQRNKGNFPGRFSGRQFSNSRSEMNVSTLELGDSALYLCASSPAEGSETQYFGPGTRLLVL.

This chain links TRBV6-2 or TRBV6-3 with TRBJ2-1; 8 nucleotides agree with TRBD2. Germline V gene sequence: CDR1 MNHEY, CDR2 SVGEGT. The CDR3 is made up of 16 amino acids. Losses at the gene ends were 4 bases for V and 4 bases for J; bases not matched to a gene: 9. CDR3 DNA: TGTGCCAGCAGTTCCCCACTAGCGGAAAGTTACAATGAGCAGTTCTTC. Its translation is CASSSPLAESYNEQFF.

Only one count was recorded for this clone. This sequence joins TRBV5-1 and TRBJ1-4; TRBD1 might be the D (5 bases). V was cut by 0 bases and J by 5 bases, with 17 bases left in between. Per germline, CDR1 SGHRS and CDR2 YFSETQ. The CDR3 contains 17 residues. CDR3 sequence: CASSLAGWSGGNEKLFF. CDR3 nucleotide sequence: TGCGCCAGCAGCTTGGCCGGCTGGTCTGGGGGGAATGAAAAACTGTTTTTT.

The gene calls are TRBV7-2 and TRBJ1-1; D is perhaps TRBD1 (6 bases). The CDR3 is made up of 13 amino acids. The V and J ends lost 8 bases and 5 bases respectively, with 15 bases between them. From germline, CDR1 is SGHTA and CDR2 FQGNSA. Here the CDR3 reads CASQQGRKTEAFF. The CDR3 DNA sequence: TGTGCCAGCCAACAGGGACGGAAAACTGAAGCTTTCTTT.

The chain recombines TRBV5-1 with TRBJ2-2; weak D call: TRBD2 (5 bases). Deletions cut 0 bases from V and 6 bases from J, with 6 bases between. From germline, CDR1 is SGHRS and CDR2 YFSETQ. This CDR3 has 13 residues. The CDR3 is CASSLGGPGELFF. DNA for the CDR3: TGCGCCAGCAGCTTGGGAGGGCCCGGGGAGCTGTTTTTT.

V gene TRBV7-6 combines with J gene TRBJ1-6; D gene uncertain. The CDR3 runs 15 residues. With 1 base removed from V and 7 bases from J, the gap between germline ends came to 11 bases. CDR1 SGHVS and CDR2 FNYEAQ come from the germline V gene. Here the CDR3 reads CASSLEVGRNSPLHF. CDR3 nucleotides: TGTGCCAGCAGCTTAGAAGTTGGGAGGAATTCACCCCTCCACTTT. Together with reference TRBV7-6 and TRBJ1-6, the CDR3 gives the full variable domain: GAGVSQSPRYKVTKRGQDVALRCDPISGHVSLYWYRQALGQGPEFLTYFNYEAQQDKSGLPNDRFSAERPEGSISTLTIQRTEQRDSAMYRCASSLEVGRNSPLHFGNGTRLTVT.

The gene calls are TRBV7-6 and TRBJ1-3; TRBD1 might be the D (6 bases). V lost 3 bases and J lost 0, with 12 bases in between. This CDR3 has 16 amino acids. Germline CDR1 reads SGHVS; CDR2 reads FNYEAQ. This CDR3 is CASSLGAGFSGNTIYF. The CDR3 DNA follows: TGTGCCAGCAGCTTGGGGGCAGGGTTCTCTGGAAACACCATATATTTT.

V is TRBV6-5 and J is TRBJ2-1, with 13 bases aligning to TRBD2. V shed 10 bases, J shed 2 bases, and the junction held 5 bases outside the gene matches. The CDR3 totals 15 residues. Per germline, CDR1 MNHEY and CDR2 SVGAGI. The CDR3 sequence: CAITSGGAAYNEQFF. For the CDR3, the DNA is TGTGCCATCACTAGCGGGGGGGCCGCCTACAATGAGCAGTTCTTC.

The chain carries TRBV7-9 and TRBJ2-3; 9 nucleotides agree with TRBD2. The CDR3 spans 16 residues. V shed 1 base, J shed 0 bases, and the junction held 2 bases outside the gene matches. Germline CDR1 and CDR2: SEHNR and FQNEAQ (reference sequence). The CDR3 loop is CASSLGLAGSTDTQYF. DNA for the CDR3: TGTGCCAGCAGCTTAGGGCTAGCGGGGAGCACAGATACGCAGTATTTT.

The chain is built from TRBV6-1 and TRBJ2-7; TRBD1 matches at 8 bases. The junction had 1 base not matched to a gene; V was cut back by 3 bases and J by 6 bases. The germline V gene encodes CDR1 MNHNS and CDR2 SASEGT. CDR3 length equals 12 residues. For the CDR3, the DNA is TGTGCCAGCAGTGAGGGGACAGGCGAGCAGTACTTC. Protein product: CASSEGTGEQYF.

The chain is built from TRBV10-3 and TRBJ1-1, with 8 bases lining up with TRBD1. The CDR3 totals 14 residues. V was clipped by 4 bases and J by 1 base; unmatched bases: 2. The germline CDR1 and CDR2 sequences are ENHRY and SYGVKD. As DNA, the CDR3 is TGTGCCATCAGTGCGCAGGGGGCGAACACTGAAGCTTTCTTT. Its translation: CAISAQGANTEAFF.

The V gene is TRBV7-9, the J gene TRBJ1-4, with 7 nucleotides matching TRBD1. V lost 4 bases to trimming and J lost 7 bases; unmatched junction nucleotides: 9. The germline gives CDR1 SEHNR, CDR2 FQNEAQ (reference sequence). The length of the CDR3 is 15 residues. CDR3 DNA sequence: TGTGCCAGCAGCTCTAGTGGGCAGGGGGGTGAAAAACTGTTTTTT. Protein product: CASSSSGQGGEKLFF. Together with reference TRBV7-9 and TRBJ1-4, the CDR3 gives the full variable domain: DTGVSQNPRHKITKRGQNVTFRCDPISEHNRLYWYRQTLGQGPEFLTYFQNEAQLEKSRLLSDRFSAERPKGSFSTLEIQRTEQGDSAMYLCASSSSGQGGEKLFFGSGTQLSVL.

This chain links TRBV9 with TRBJ1-3, with a tentative D call TRBD1 (5 bases). V shed 2 bases and J shed 0 bases, with 15 bases lying between them. Looked up from germline, CDR1 is SGDLS and CDR2 is YYNGEE. The CDR3 sequence is 17 residues long. CDR3 amino acids: CASSVSGTGYSGNTIYF. Written as DNA, the CDR3 is TGTGCCAGCAGCGTTTCCGGGACTGGCTACTCTGGAAACACCATATATTTT. The variable domain in full, completed from reference TRBV9 and TRBJ1-3, reads DSGVTQTPKHLITATGQRVTLRCSPRSGDLSVYWYQQSLDQGLQFLIQYYNGEERAKGNILERFSAQQFPDLHSELNLSSLELGDSALYFCASSVSGTGYSGNTIYFGEGSWLTVV.